The 5 T cell receptor beta chains presented below share a single source sample, sequenced in a study of T cell changes during pregnancy in multiple sclerosis. TCRdb keeps only in-frame clones here, not all; method: immunoSEQ multiplex PCR. The data hold 20,000 to 25,000 clones, with 85% to 95% observed a single time. Source: CD8+ T cells from peripheral blood mononuclear cells, taken in the third trimester of pregnancy. Source of these receptors: a female donor with multiple sclerosis, enrolled in a pregnancy study.

This clone was counted only a few times. The chain joins TRBV6-4 to TRBJ2-3; D is uncertain. V dropped 8 bases and J dropped 0 bases, with 15 bases sitting between them. In germline, CDR1 is MRHNA, CDR2 SNTAGT. The CDR3 has 15 residues. The CDR3 reads CASAQRDGSTDTQYF. The CDR3 coding sequence is TGTGCCAGCGCCCAGCGTGACGGTAGCACAGATACGCAGTATTTT.

The rearrangement links TRBV2 to TRBJ1-5; 7 bases line up with TRBD1. This CDR3 is built from 15 residues. CDR1 is SNHLY and CDR2 is FYNNEI in the germline V gene. Trimming took 6 bases from V and 3 from J; bases not matched to a gene: 8. CDR3 nucleotide sequence: TGTGCCAGCAGGAGTACGACAGGGACCAATCAGCCCCAGCATTTT. Translated, it gives CASRSTTGTNQPQHF.

This sequence joins TRBV5-5 and TRBJ2-7; D gene unclear. Trimming cost V 0 bases and J 8 bases, with 9 bases left between them. CDR3 length: 12 residues. Per germline, CDR1 SGHKS and CDR2 YYEKEE (reference sequence). In DNA form, the CDR3 reads TGTGCCAGCAGCTTGGAATCCCTCCAGCAGTACTTC. It is translated as CASSLESLQQYF.

The genes are TRBV28 and TRBJ2-7; TRBD2 matches at 7 bases. Germline CDR1 MDHEN, CDR2 SYDVKM. This CDR3 contains 19 residues. The V and J ends lost 4 bases and 7 bases, in that order; junction bases with no gene match: 25. In nucleotides, the CDR3 is TGTGCCAGCAGTTCCCCCGGAATTTTGAGGGAGGGCCGTCTCGGAGAGCAGTACTTC. Translated, it gives CASSSPGILREGRLGEQYF.

This chain links TRBV20-1 with TRBJ2-1; no definite D call. Germline CDR1 is DFQATT and CDR2 is SNEGSKA (reference sequence). This CDR3 is 11 amino acids long. The germline V and J ends were trimmed by 6 bases and 8 bases, with 11 bases remaining between them. For the CDR3, the DNA is TGCAGTGCCCCGCTTATAGATGAGCAGTTCTTC. Protein: CSAPLIDEQFF.